Shown below are 21 T cell receptor beta chains from a single sample sequenced in a study of T cells after yellow fever vaccination. MiXCR, applied by TCRdb to the 5' RACE reads, yields one record per CDR3 protein. The sample includes just over 300,000 distinct CDR3 sequences, around 3.9% of them seen just once. The input for sequencing was PBMCs, taken on the day of the yellow fever booster vaccination. These receptors all stem from a man aged 18-30 years who received the YFV17D yellow fever vaccine.

The V and J genes are TRBV6-2 or TRBV6-3 and TRBJ2-7, with D possibly being TRBD1 (5 bases). Trimming stripped 0 bases from V and 5 bases from J, with 14 bases between. The CDR3 runs to 15 residues. The germline V gene has CDR1 MNHEY and CDR2 SVGEGT. For the CDR3, the DNA is TGTGCCAGCAGTTACTCCGGCAGGGTGGTGAACGAGCAGTACGTC. It specifies CASSYSGRVVNEQYV.

In this sample, this clonotype turned up a few times. V gene TRBV30 combines with J gene TRBJ1-2; no definite D call. Deletions cut 2 bases from V and 4 bases from J, with 14 bases between. Germline CDR1 GTSNPN, CDR2 SVGIG (reference sequence). The length of the CDR3 is 14 residues. CDR3 bases: TGTGCCTGGAGTACACCCGGGATCCTCTATGGCTACACCTTC. Translation: CAWSTPGILYGYTF. Looking up the rest from reference TRBV30 and TRBJ1-2 gives the full variable domain: SQTIHQWPATLVQPVGSPLSLECTVEGTSNPNLYWYRQAAGRGLQLLFYSVGIGQISSEVPQNLSASRPQDRQFILSSKKLLLSDSGFYLCAWSTPGILYGYTFGSGTRLTVV.

At least ten counts were recorded for this clonotype. The rearrangement uses TRBV23-1 and TRBJ2-3, with 7 bases identical to TRBD1. TRBV23-1 has ORF status, its function being uncertain. The V segment lost 3 bases and the J segment 2 bases; nucleotides outside the gene matches: 11. The CDR3 length is 17 residues. The CDR3: CASSQSRPGTVTDTQYF. DNA for the CDR3: TGCGCCAGCAGTCAGTCACGGCCCGGGACAGTCACAGATACGCAGTATTTT.

This clonotype was seen many times. The chain combines TRBV3-2 with TRBJ2-7; the DNA was not used to check the table's D call, TRBD2. TRBV3-2 is tagged as a pseudogene. The CDR3 extends over 15 amino acids. Here the CDR3 reads CASSPRDYLSYEQYF. DNA of the CDR3: TGTGCCAGCAGCCCCCGGGACTACCTTTCCTACGAGCAGTACTTC.

Ten or more counts support this clonotype. The CDR3 loop reads CASSLNPAGGPGTQYF. CDR3 nucleotide sequence: TGCGCCAGCAGCTTGAACCCAGCGGGGGGGCCGGGTACGCAGTATTTT. This rearrangement joins TRBV5-1 to TRBJ2-3, with 10 bases that match TRBD2. The germline V gene has CDR1 SGHRS and CDR2 YFSETQ. The V segment lost 1 base and the J segment 8 bases; nucleotides outside the gene matches: 10. This CDR3 spans 16 amino acids.

This clonotype came up many times. The chain employs TRBV7-2 and TRBJ1-2; D is ambiguous. This CDR3 has 13 residues. V gave up 4 bases and J gave up 5 bases, with 11 bases separating them. The germline CDR1 and CDR2 sequences are SGHTA and FQGNSA. Here the CDR3 DNA reads TGTGCCAGCAGCTCAGCTTACGGATATGGCTACACCTTC. Translated, it gives CASSSAYGYGYTF.

This clonotype appeared many times. The rearrangement links TRBV6-5 to TRBJ1-5; maybe TRBD1 (6 bases). V was clipped by 6 bases and J by 7 bases, with 10 bases between them. Germline CDR1 and CDR2: MNHEY and SVGAGI. This CDR3 contains 12 residues. The CDR3 protein is CASRQGYQPQHF. DNA for the CDR3: TGTGCCAGCAGGCAGGGGTACCAGCCCCAGCATTTT.

CDR3 nucleotides: TGCGCCAGCAGCCTCTCGTCCGGCATGAACACTGAAGCTTTCTTT. Translation: CASSLSSGMNTEAFF. The genes are TRBV5-1 and TRBJ1-1; D uncertain. The CDR3 has 15 amino acids. The germline V gene has CDR1 SGHRS and CDR2 YFSETQ. The ends were cut back, 4 bases at V and 0 bases at J, with 13 bases in the middle.

CDR3 amino acids: CAASPGYSGELFF. The CDR3 nucleotides are TGTGCCGCTAGTCCGGGTTATTCCGGGGAGCTGTTTTTT. The gene calls are TRBV7-9 and TRBJ2-2, with D unresolved. Trimming stripped 11 bases from V and 6 bases from J, with 16 bases between. The CDR3 contains 13 residues. Germline loops: CDR1 SEHNR, CDR2 FQNEAQ (reference sequence).

The chain employs TRBV11-3 and TRBJ2-3; a weak D match, TRBD2 (5 bases). The germline CDR1 and CDR2 sequences are SGHNT and YENEEA. The CDR3 length is 15 residues. V lost 3 bases and J 0 bases, leaving 10 bases between the germline ends. This CDR3 reads CASSLEETSTDTQYF. CDR3 nucleotide sequence: TGTGCCAGCAGCTTGGAGGAGACTAGCACAGATACGCAGTATTTT.

This clonotype was seen repeatedly, ten times or more. The J gene is TRBJ1-1, the V gene TRBV21-1; whether TRBD1, the table's D call, matches the DNA was not checked. TRBV21-1 is termed a pseudogene. This CDR3 is 17 amino acids long. The CDR3 loop is CASSTSEGLVADTEAFF. The CDR3 nucleotides are TGTGCCAGCAGCACCTCCGAGGGGTTGGTTGCGGACACTGAAGCTTTCTTT.

This chain uses TRBV7-9 with TRBJ2-5, with 7 bases identical to TRBD1. V was clipped by 5 bases and J by 2 bases; unmatched bases: 11. The CDR3 runs 16 residues. Germline CDR1 and CDR2: SEHNR and FQNEAQ (reference sequence). CDR3 nucleotide sequence: TGTGCCAGCAGCATCTTCACAGGGGTGCGGCAAGAGACCCAGTACTTC. It is translated as CASSIFTGVRQETQYF.

This clonotype was observed many times. In DNA, the CDR3 is TGCAGTGCTACCGGGACAAGAAATGAAAAACTGTTTTTT. Translating it yields CSATGTRNEKLFF. V usage is TRBV20-1 and J usage is TRBJ1-4; D is possibly TRBD1 (6 bases). The CDR3 is made up of 13 amino acids. Between the trimmed V and J ends, which lost 4 bases and 5 bases, there was a span of 11 bases. Germline V gives CDR1 DFQATT, CDR2 SNEGSKA (reference sequence).

This clonotype showed up many times. This chain links TRBV12-3 or TRBV12-4 with TRBJ1-1; TRBD1 aligns across 7 bases. J gave up 10 bases and V 1 base, and 9 bases lay outside the gene matches. CDR3 length equals 14 residues. The DNA for the CDR3 is TGTGCCAGCAGTTTAGGCAGGGGGGTGACCGGAGCTTTCTTT. This sequence encodes CASSLGRGVTGAFF.

The V and J genes are TRBV5-1 and TRBJ1-2, with TRBD1 matching over 8 bases. Germline CDR1 is SGHRS and CDR2 is YFSETQ. After removal of 4 bases from V and 4 bases from J, the junction contained 9 bases not matched to a gene. This CDR3 contains 15 residues. CDR3 region: CASSRDRTAAYGYTF. The CDR3 region has the DNA TGCGCCAGCAGCCGGGACAGGACGGCTGCCTATGGCTACACCTTC.

This clonotype was observed at least ten times. The chain carries TRBV12-3 or TRBV12-4 and TRBJ1-1; 8 bases align to TRBD1. The CDR3 contains 10 residues. J was trimmed by 12 bases and V by 10 bases; bases with no gene match: 7. The CDR3 reads CATRGLVTFF. The CDR3 DNA reads as TGTGCCACCAGGGGGCTCGTTACTTTCTTT.

The sample holds many counts of this clonotype. The chain is built from TRBV20-1 and TRBJ2-3; D could derive from TRBD1 or TRBD2 (6 bases each). The CDR3 totals 14 residues. CDR1 is DFQATT and CDR2 is SNEGSKA in the germline V gene (reference sequence). Between the trimmed V and J ends, which lost 6 bases and 5 bases, there was a span of 18 bases. The DNA for the CDR3 is TGCAGTGCGCTGGCTGGGGGGCGGGTAGATACGCAGTATTTT. Residues: CSALAGGRVDTQYF.

In its sample, this clonotype was seen many times. Written as DNA, the CDR3 is TGTGCCAGCAGTCCGACAGGGACTGGAAACACCATATATTTT. Amino acids: CASSPTGTGNTIYF. The J gene is TRBJ1-3, the V gene TRBV12-3 or TRBV12-4, with 7 bases fitting TRBD1. The length of the CDR3 is 14 residues. V gave up 5 bases and J gave up 2 bases; unmatched junction bases: 3.

This clonotype was seen at least ten times. The chain carries TRBV29-1 and TRBJ2-7; a weak D match, TRBD2 (5 bases). Trimming shortened V by 5 bases and J by 0 bases, and 8 bases separated the two germline ends. CDR1 and CDR2 from the germline V gene are SQVTM and ANQGSEA. The CDR3 runs to 12 residues. The chain's CDR3 is CSVSGNSYEQYF. In DNA form, the CDR3 reads TGCAGCGTTTCGGGGAACTCCTACGAGCAGTACTTC.

Only a few counts were recorded for this clonotype. The chain carries TRBV7-3 and TRBJ2-2; TRBD2 matches 7 bases. This CDR3 is built from 14 residues. Trimming took 8 bases from V and 4 from J; bases not matched to a gene: 7. Germline CDR1 reads SGHTA; CDR2 reads FQGTGA. In DNA form, the CDR3 reads TGTGCCAGCCGCTGGGGGGGGGGCACCGGGGAGCTGTTTTTT. It specifies CASRWGGGTGELFF.

This clonotype has at least ten counts. The chain links TRBV11-2 to TRBJ2-1; no clear D. The V gene lost 4 bases and the J gene lost 0 bases, with 10 bases spanning the gap. The CDR3 has 15 residues. In germline, CDR1 is SGHAT, CDR2 FQNNGV. CDR3 sequence (DNA): TGTGCCAGCAGCTATGGACGGAGCTCCTACAATGAGCAGTTCTTC. As protein: CASSYGRSSYNEQFF.